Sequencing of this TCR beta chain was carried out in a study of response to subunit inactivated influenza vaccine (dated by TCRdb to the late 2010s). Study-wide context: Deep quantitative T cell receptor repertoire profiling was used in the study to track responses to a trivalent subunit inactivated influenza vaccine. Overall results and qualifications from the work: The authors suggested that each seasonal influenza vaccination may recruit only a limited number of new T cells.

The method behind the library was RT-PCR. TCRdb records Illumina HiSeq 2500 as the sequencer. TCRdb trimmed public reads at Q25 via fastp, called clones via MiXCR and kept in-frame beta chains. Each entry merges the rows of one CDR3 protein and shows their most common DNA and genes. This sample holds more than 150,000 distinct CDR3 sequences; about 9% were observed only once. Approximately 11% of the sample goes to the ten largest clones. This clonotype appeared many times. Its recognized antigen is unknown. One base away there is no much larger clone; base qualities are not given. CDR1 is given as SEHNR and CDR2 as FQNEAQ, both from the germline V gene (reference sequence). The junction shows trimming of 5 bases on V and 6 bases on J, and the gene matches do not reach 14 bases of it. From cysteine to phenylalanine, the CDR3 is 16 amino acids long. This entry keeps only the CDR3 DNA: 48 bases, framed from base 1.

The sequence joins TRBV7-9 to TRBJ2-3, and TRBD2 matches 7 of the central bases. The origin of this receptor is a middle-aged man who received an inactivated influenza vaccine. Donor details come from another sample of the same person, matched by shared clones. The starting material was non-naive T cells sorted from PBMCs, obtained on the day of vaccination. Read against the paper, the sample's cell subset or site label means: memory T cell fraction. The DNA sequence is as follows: TGTGCCAGCAGCCCCCCTACTCTGAAGGGAGGGGATACGCAGTATTTT. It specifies CASSPPTLKGGDTQYF.